Each of the 30 T cell receptor beta chains below was sequenced from the same sample in a study of blood T cells in healthy people across ages. It was with a sample-barcoded 5' primer and a J-beta primer mix that a second PCR of roughly 6 to 12 cycles was run. Via MiXCR, TCRdb re-called the 5' RACE reads, giving one row per CDR3 protein. The sample shows 650,000 to 1,000,000 distinct CDR3 sequences, 35% to 40% of them seen only once. Sequenced input: blood. These receptor sequences come from a man between 18 and 29 years old in good health.

This clonotype has more than one count but fewer than ten. V gene TRBV4-1 combines with J gene TRBJ2-1; D gene unclear. CDR3 length: 13 amino acids. Germline V gene data show CDR1 as MGHRA and CDR2 as YSYEKL. The V end lost 2 bases, the J end lost 4 bases, and 6 bases lay between the germline ends. CDR3 residues: CASSQLNYNEQFF. The CDR3 nucleotides read TGCGCCAGCAGCCAACTAAATTACAATGAGCAGTTCTTC.

This chain uses TRBV7-2 with TRBJ1-2, with TRBD1 identical over 7 bases. The J segment lost 4 bases and the V segment lost 1 base, leaving 6 bases of the junction unmatched. Germline CDR1 SGHTA, CDR2 FQGNSA. The CDR3 extends over 15 amino acids. CDR3 residues: CASSLDEGQPYGYTF. The DNA of the CDR3 is TGTGCCAGCAGCTTAGACGAGGGACAGCCCTATGGCTACACCTTC.

The J gene is TRBJ2-2, the V gene TRBV12-3 or TRBV12-4; either TRBD1 or TRBD2 may supply D (5 bases each). The V gene lost 8 bases and the J gene lost 0 bases, with 22 bases spanning the gap. The CDR3 runs 18 residues. The CDR3: CASRLALVGDANTGELFF. DNA of the CDR3: TGTGCCAGCCGACTTGCCCTCGTGGGGGACGCGAACACCGGGGAGCTGTTTTTT.

The chain joins TRBV9 to TRBJ2-2, with TRBD2 matching 8 bases. Trimming cost V 3 bases and J 1 base; bases outside gene matches: 5. Germline lookup yields CDR1 SGDLS and CDR2 YYNGEE. The CDR3 spans 16 residues. The CDR3 sequence is CASSGRGGLNTGELFF. The CDR3 nucleotides read TGTGCCAGCAGCGGCCGGGGGGGATTGAACACCGGGGAGCTGTTTTTT.

V is TRBV5-6 and J is TRBJ2-5; no reliable D call. Germline-derived CDR1 and CDR2 are SGHDT and YYEEEE. V lost 0 bases to trimming and J lost 2 bases, with 8 bases between them. This CDR3 region has 14 residues. The CDR3 protein is CASSLGSIQETQYF. CDR3 nucleotide sequence: TGTGCCAGCAGCTTGGGGTCTATACAAGAGACCCAGTACTTC.

V is TRBV7-9 and J is TRBJ1-1, with 7 bases identical to TRBD1. V lost 6 bases and J lost 3; bases outside the gene matches: 10. Germline CDR1 is SEHNR and CDR2 is FQNEAQ (reference sequence). The CDR3 totals 15 residues. The CDR3 loop is CASRSRQGGDTEAFF. The CDR3 DNA reads TGTGCCAGCAGGAGTCGACAGGGTGGGGACACTGAAGCTTTCTTT.

In this sample, this clonotype turned up once. One base away lies a much larger clone, so this may be a sequencing read error. The chain uses TRBV12-3 or TRBV12-4 and TRBJ1-2; 7 nucleotides match TRBD1. After removal of 6 bases from V and 7 bases from J, the junction contained 17 bases not matched to a gene. The CDR3 length is 16 residues. CDR3 sequence (DNA): TGTGCCAGCAGCCAGACAGGGCAGGACTATTCGGGTGGCTACACCTTC. Protein sequence: CASSQTGQDYSGGYTF.

This rearrangement joins TRBV10-3 to TRBJ1-5; D ambiguous. V lost 7 bases and J 2 bases, leaving 12 bases between the germline ends. The CDR3 is 14 residues long. CDR1 is ENHRY, CDR2 SYGVKD, per germline. The CDR3 nucleotides read TGTGCCATCAATACCGACCGGGGCAATCAGCCCCAGCATTTT. Protein: CAINTDRGNQPQHF.

This clonotype was seen once. The chain employs TRBV29-1 and TRBJ2-1; TRBD2 might be the D (6 bases). This CDR3 contains 12 residues. V was trimmed by 6 bases and J by 9 bases, leaving 15 bases between them. In germline, CDR1 is SQVTM, CDR2 ANQGSEA. CDR3 in DNA: TGCAGCGTCCCCCGGAGGGGCTGTGAGCAGTTCTTC. It yields the protein CSVPRRGCEQFF.

The chain joins TRBV28 to TRBJ1-2, with TRBD1 as a possible D gene (5 bases). This CDR3 is 13 amino acids long. V was shortened by 7 bases and J by 5 bases, with 14 bases between the two germline ends. Germline V gives CDR1 MDHEN, CDR2 SYDVKM. The CDR3 nucleotides read TGTGCCAGCACCGACGTGGAGGGGTATGGCTACACCTTC. This codes for CASTDVEGYGYTF.

This clonotype was counted only a few times. CDR3 amino acids: CASSYARQETQYF. The DNA of the CDR3 is TGTGCCAGCAGTTACGCTAGGCAAGAGACCCAGTACTTC. The chain combines TRBV6-5 with TRBJ2-5; D remains unclear. This CDR3 comprises 13 residues. The V gene lost 2 bases and the J gene lost 2 bases, with 6 bases spanning the gap. The germline V gene has CDR1 MNHEY and CDR2 SVGAGI.

Points on this clonotype: The germline gene is not matched at one end of the junction; a read error may be the cause. The CDR3 here is CAGSTPQGGTMTRYNEQFF. CDR3 sequence (DNA): TGTGCCGGTAGTACACCACAGGGGGGTACAATGACAAGGTACAATGAGCAGTTCTTC. The chain recombines TRBV19 with TRBJ2-1; TRBD1 aligns across 8 bases. Germline CDR1 reads LNHDA; CDR2 reads SQIVND (reference sequence). The CDR3 has 19 amino acids.

The chain is built from TRBV4-3 and TRBJ1-1; unclear D gene. This CDR3 comprises 14 residues. Germline V gene lookup returns CDR1 LGHNA and CDR2 YSLEER. V dropped 0 bases and J dropped 4 bases, with 9 bases sitting between them. CDR3 DNA sequence: TGCGCCAGCAGCCAAGATTTGTGGTCCACTGAAGCTTTCTTT. Encoded protein: CASSQDLWSTEAFF.

About this clonotype: A junction boundary mismatches the germline segment, possibly from a read error. V and J are TRBV7-2 and TRBJ2-7; no firm D call. The CDR3 has 14 amino acids. Germline-derived CDR1 and CDR2 are SGHTA and FQGNSA. The CDR3 DNA reads TGTGCCGGCAGCCCGGATCTCGGTGGGTACGAGCAGTACTTC. Protein sequence: CAGSPDLGGYEQYF.

The rearrangement uses TRBV11-2 and TRBJ2-4; D call uncertain. The J call may be in error: the DNA end matches TRBJ2-7 better. CDR1 is SGHAT, CDR2 FQNNGV, per germline. This CDR3 contains 12 residues. The CDR3: CASSLPPGEQYF. CDR3 nucleotides: TGTGCCAGCAGCTTACCACCAGGCGAGCAGTACTTC.

With regard to this clonotype: Just one base apart from a much larger clone, this may be a read error. DNA for the CDR3: TGCGGTGCTAGAGTTGGACTAGCGCCGAGCTCCTACAATGAGCAGTTCTTC. Translation: CGARVGLAPSSYNEQFF. This chain joins TRBV20-1 and TRBJ2-1; 9 bases line up with TRBD2. The V gene's germline CDR1 is DFQATT and CDR2 SNEGSKA (reference sequence). The CDR3 spans 17 residues.

The chain's CDR3 is CASSLAGRASSYEQYF. In DNA, the CDR3 is TGTGCCAGCAGCTTGGCCGGGCGCGCGAGCTCCTACGAGCAGTACTTC. The chain joins TRBV5-6 to TRBJ2-7; D unresolved. Germline CDR1 reads SGHDT; CDR2 reads YYEEEE. CDR3 length: 16 amino acids. Deletions cut 0 bases from V and 0 bases from J, with 13 bases between. Full variable domain (remainder filled in from reference TRBV5-6 and TRBJ2-7): DAGVTQSPTHLIKTRGQQVTLRCSPKSGHDTVSWYQQALGQGPQFIFQYYEEEERQRGNFPDRFSGHQFPNYSSELNVNALLLGDSALYLCASSLAGRASSYEQYFGPGTRLTVT.

A few counts support this clonotype. The chain employs TRBV6-5 and TRBJ2-3, with D possibly matching TRBD1 (5 bases). Deletions cut 1 base from V and 4 bases from J, with 12 bases between. This CDR3 has 15 amino acids. Germline-derived CDR1 and CDR2 are MNHEY and SVGAGI. The CDR3 sequence: CASSYFPGIADTQYF. CDR3 nucleotides: TGTGCCAGCAGTTACTTCCCAGGGATAGCAGATACGCAGTATTTT.

This chain connects TRBV6-2 or TRBV6-3 to TRBJ1-1, with 8 bases aligning to TRBD1. J lost 3 bases, V lost 10 bases, and 10 bases had no gene match. From germline, CDR1 is MNHEY and CDR2 SVGEGT. This CDR3 spans 14 amino acids. The CDR3 sequence: CAITDRASYTEAFF. Here the CDR3 DNA reads TGTGCCATTACGGACAGGGCCAGTTACACTGAAGCTTTCTTT.

The CDR3 here is CASSLPGGDVLTTNTGELFF. CDR3 nucleotide sequence: TGTGCCAGCAGCTTACCAGGGGGGGACGTACTAACTACCAACACCGGGGAGCTGTTTTTT. V and J are TRBV11-2 and TRBJ2-2; D tentatively fits TRBD1 or TRBD2 (7 bases each). This CDR3 has 20 amino acids. CDR1 SGHAT and CDR2 FQNNGV come from the germline V gene. The V and J ends lost 2 bases and 2 bases respectively, with 24 bases between them.

The chain carries TRBV7-2 and TRBJ2-2; D call uncertain. CDR3 size: 14 residues. Trimming removed 7 bases at V and 6 bases at J, with 15 bases between. CDR1 and CDR2 from the germline V gene are SGHTA and FQGNSA. The CDR3 spells CASKAAYVAGELFF. The CDR3 bases are TGTGCCAGCAAGGCGGCCTACGTAGCCGGGGAGCTGTTTTTT.

Comments on this clonotype: Possible read error: a much larger clone is one base away. Here the CDR3 DNA reads TGTGCCAGCGCCCCGACAGAAATCTATGGCTACGCCTTC. Protein sequence: CASAPTEIYGYAF. This chain links TRBV28 with TRBJ1-2, with D maybe TRBD1 (5 bases). CDR3 length equals 13 residues. CDR1 is MDHEN, CDR2 SYDVKM, per germline.

The table lists this clonotype with a few counts. The chain links TRBV12-3 or TRBV12-4 to TRBJ1-1; D not certain. This CDR3 is built from 13 residues. Trimming took off 5 bases at V and 3 bases at J, with 10 bases between the two ends. The CDR3 DNA is TGTGCCAGCAGTCCACGGGCGGACACTGAAGCTTTCTTT. It codes for CASSPRADTEAFF.

This clonotype showed up just a few times. V and J are TRBV30 and TRBJ2-5; D gene uncertain. The germline gives CDR1 GTSNPN, CDR2 SVGIG (reference sequence). This CDR3 spans 14 amino acids. V lost 3 bases and J 3 bases, leaving 14 bases between the germline ends. The CDR3 nucleotides are TGTGCCTGGAGGGCCGGGTCTTATAAAGAGACCCAGTACTTC. It encodes CAWRAGSYKETQYF.

Regarding this clonotype: With a much larger clone just one base away, this may be a read error. The chain employs TRBV4-1 and TRBJ2-7; D perhaps matches TRBD1 (7 bases). Germline CDR1 MGHRA, CDR2 YSYEKL. This CDR3 region has 16 residues. Deletions cut 2 bases from V and 0 bases from J, with 14 bases between. CDR3 sequence (DNA): TGCGCCAGCAGCCAAAGGGGGCGGGAATCCTCCTACGAGCAGTACTTC. Residues: CASSQRGRESSYEQYF.

This clonotype was counted a few times. The chain has TRBV5-6 and TRBJ2-3; D possibly uses TRBD1 or TRBD2 (5 bases each). V was shortened by 7 bases and J by 9 bases, with 12 bases between the two germline ends. The CDR3 length is 11 residues. Germline loops: CDR1 SGHDT, CDR2 YYEEEE. The chain's CDR3 is CASRDRSTQYF. The CDR3 DNA reads as TGTGCCAGCCGGGACCGGAGCACGCAGTATTTT.

This clonotype appeared a few times. This chain connects TRBV20-1 to TRBJ2-3, with D unclear. The CDR3 consists of 12 residues. Germline-derived CDR1 and CDR2 are DFQATT and SNEGSKA (reference sequence). V was cut by 5 bases and J by 6 bases, with 12 bases left in between. CDR3 loop: CSAGPQGDTQYF. The DNA of the CDR3 is TGCAGTGCTGGCCCCCAAGGGGATACGCAGTATTTT.

This clonotype was counted only a few times. This may be a read error, as it is one base from a much larger clone. The V call is TRBV5-6, the J call TRBJ2-1; TRBD2 agrees at 10 bases. The CDR3 totals 14 residues. Germline V CDR1 and CDR2: SGHDT, YYEEEE. The junction had 1 base not matched to a gene; V was cut back by 3 bases and J by 4 bases. The chain's CDR3 is CASSSTSGYNEQFF. CDR3 DNA sequence: TGTGCCAGCAGCTCGACTAGCGGGTACAATGAGCAGTTCTTC.

V is TRBV9 and J is TRBJ1-2; unclear D gene. Germline values: CDR1 SGDLS, CDR2 YYNGEE. Trimming shortened V by 1 base and J by 4 bases, and 23 bases separated the two germline ends. CDR3 length: 18 residues. The CDR3 nucleotides read TGTGCCAGCAGCGTACTCCCGGCAGGAGGCATTAATAGCTATGGCTACACCTTC. Its protein is CASSVLPAGGINSYGYTF.

This clonotype was picked up a small number of times. The gene calls are TRBV21-1 and TRBJ1-1; TRBD1, the D gene given by the table, was not confirmed from the DNA. TRBV21-1 is described as a pseudogene. CDR3 length: 14 residues. This CDR3 reads CASSAPGRRTEAFF. CDR3 nucleotides: TGTGCCAGCAGCGCTCCGGGACGCCGCACTGAAGCTTTCTTT.